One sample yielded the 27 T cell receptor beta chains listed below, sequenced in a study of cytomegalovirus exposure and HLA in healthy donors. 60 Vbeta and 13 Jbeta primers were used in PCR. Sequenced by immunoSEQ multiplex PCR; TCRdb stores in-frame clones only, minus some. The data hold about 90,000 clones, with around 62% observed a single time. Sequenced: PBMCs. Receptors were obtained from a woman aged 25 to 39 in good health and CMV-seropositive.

CDR3 in DNA: TGTGCCAGCAGTTACGGACAGACGCACTACACCTTC. Translated, it gives CASSYGQTHYTF. The rearrangement links TRBV6-5 to TRBJ1-2; D is possibly TRBD1 (6 bases). CDR3 length equals 12 residues. Between the trimmed V and J ends, which lost 2 bases and 10 bases, there was a span of 11 bases. Germline V lookup: CDR1 MNHEY, CDR2 SVGAGI.

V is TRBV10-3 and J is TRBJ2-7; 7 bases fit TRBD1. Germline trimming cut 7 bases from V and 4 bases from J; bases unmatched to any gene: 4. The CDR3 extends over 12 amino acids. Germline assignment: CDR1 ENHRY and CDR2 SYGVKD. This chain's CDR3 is CAIKGATYEQYF. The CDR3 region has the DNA TGTGCCATCAAGGGGGCGACGTACGAGCAGTACTTC.

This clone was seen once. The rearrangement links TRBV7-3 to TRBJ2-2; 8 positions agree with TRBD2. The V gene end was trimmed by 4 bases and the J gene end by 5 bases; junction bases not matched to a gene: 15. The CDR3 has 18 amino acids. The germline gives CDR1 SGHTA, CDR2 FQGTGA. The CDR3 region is CASSSVGGGPGNTGELFF. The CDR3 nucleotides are TGTGCCAGCAGCTCAGTCGGCGGGGGGCCGGGGAATACCGGGGAGCTGTTTTTT.

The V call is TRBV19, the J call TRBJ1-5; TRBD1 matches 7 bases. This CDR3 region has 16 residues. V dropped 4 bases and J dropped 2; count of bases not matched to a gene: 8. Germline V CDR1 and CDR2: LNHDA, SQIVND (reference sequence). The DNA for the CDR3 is TGTGCCAGTAGTACCCAAGGGGGCGCGGGCAATCAGCCCCAGCATTTT. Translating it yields CASSTQGGAGNQPQHF. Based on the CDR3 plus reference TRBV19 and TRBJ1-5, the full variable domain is DGGITQSPKYLFRKEGQNVTLSCEQNLNHDAMYWYRQDPGQGLRLIYYSQIVNDFQKGDIAEGYSVSREKKESFPLTVTSAQKNPTAFYLCASSTQGGAGNQPQHFGDGTRLSIL.

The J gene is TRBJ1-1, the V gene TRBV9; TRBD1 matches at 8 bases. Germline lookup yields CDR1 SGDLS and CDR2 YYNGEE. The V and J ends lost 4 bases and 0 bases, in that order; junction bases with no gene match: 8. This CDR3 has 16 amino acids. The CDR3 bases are TGTGCCAGCAGCCCAGGACAGGGAGGTGTGAACACTGAAGCTTTCTTT. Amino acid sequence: CASSPGQGGVNTEAFF.

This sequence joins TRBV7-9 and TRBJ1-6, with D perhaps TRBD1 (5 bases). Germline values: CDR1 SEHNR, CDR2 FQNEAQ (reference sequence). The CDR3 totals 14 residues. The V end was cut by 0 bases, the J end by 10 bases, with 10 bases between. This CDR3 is CASSLAIRASPLHF. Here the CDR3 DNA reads TGTGCCAGCAGCTTAGCGATCAGGGCCTCACCCCTCCACTTT.

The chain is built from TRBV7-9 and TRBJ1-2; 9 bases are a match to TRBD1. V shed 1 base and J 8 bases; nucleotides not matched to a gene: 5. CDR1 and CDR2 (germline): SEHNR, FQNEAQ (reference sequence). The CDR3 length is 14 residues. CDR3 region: CASSLGDRGSGYTF. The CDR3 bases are TGTGCCAGCAGCTTAGGAGACAGGGGGTCGGGCTACACCTTC.

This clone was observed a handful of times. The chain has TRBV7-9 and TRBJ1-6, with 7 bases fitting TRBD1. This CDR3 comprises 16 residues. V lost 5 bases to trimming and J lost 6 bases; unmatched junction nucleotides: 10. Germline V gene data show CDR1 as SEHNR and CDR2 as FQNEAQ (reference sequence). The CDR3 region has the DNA TGTGCCAGCAGCCCCCTAACCGGGACAGTTAATTCACCCCTCCACTTT. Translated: CASSPLTGTVNSPLHF. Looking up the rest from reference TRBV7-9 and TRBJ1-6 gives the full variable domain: DTGVSQNPRHKITKRGQNVTFRCDPISEHNRLYWYRQTLGQGPEFLTYFQNEAQLEKSRLLSDRFSAERPKGSFSTLEIQRTEQGDSAMYLCASSPLTGTVNSPLHFGNGTRLTVT.

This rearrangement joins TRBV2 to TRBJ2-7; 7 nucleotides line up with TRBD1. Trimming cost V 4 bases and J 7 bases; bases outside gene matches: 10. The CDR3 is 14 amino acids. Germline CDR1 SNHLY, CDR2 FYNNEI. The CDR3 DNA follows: TGTGCCAGCAGTGGACAGGGTGCGAGTAGGGAGCAGTACTTC. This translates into CASSGQGASREQYF.

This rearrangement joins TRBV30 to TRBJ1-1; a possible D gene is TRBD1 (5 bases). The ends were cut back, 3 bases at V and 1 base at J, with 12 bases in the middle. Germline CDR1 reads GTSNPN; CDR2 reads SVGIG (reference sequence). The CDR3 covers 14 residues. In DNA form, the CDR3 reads TGTGCCTGGAGCTCGTTCGACAGGAACACTGAAGCTTTCTTT. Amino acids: CAWSSFDRNTEAFF.

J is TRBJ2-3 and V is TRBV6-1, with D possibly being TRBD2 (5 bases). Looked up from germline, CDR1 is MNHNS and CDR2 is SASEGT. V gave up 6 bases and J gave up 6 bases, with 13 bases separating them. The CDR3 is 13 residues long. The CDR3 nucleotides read TGTGCCAGCAGCCCAAGGGAGTGGGATACGCAGTATTTT. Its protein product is CASSPREWDTQYF.

The chain's CDR3 is CASSERGRGDTQYF. The DNA of the CDR3 is TGTGCCAGCAGTGAGCGGGGGCGGGGAGATACGCAGTATTTT. The V call is TRBV25-1, the J call TRBJ2-3, with a tentative D call TRBD2 (7 bases). Trimming removed 3 bases at V and 5 bases at J, with 12 bases between. Germline assignment: CDR1 MGHDK and CDR2 SYGVNS. The CDR3 is 14 residues long.

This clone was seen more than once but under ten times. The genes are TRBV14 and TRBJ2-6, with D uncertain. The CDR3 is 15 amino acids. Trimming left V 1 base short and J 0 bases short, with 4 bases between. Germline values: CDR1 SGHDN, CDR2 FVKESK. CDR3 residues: CASSQANSGANVLTF. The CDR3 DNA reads TGTGCCAGCAGCCAAGCAAACTCTGGGGCCAACGTCCTGACTTTC.

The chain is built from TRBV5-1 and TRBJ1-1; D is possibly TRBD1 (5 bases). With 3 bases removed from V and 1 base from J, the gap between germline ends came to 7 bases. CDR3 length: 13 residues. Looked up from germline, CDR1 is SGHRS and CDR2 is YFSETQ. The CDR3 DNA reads TGCGCCAGCAGCTATACAGGGAACACTGAAGCTTTCTTT. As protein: CASSYTGNTEAFF.

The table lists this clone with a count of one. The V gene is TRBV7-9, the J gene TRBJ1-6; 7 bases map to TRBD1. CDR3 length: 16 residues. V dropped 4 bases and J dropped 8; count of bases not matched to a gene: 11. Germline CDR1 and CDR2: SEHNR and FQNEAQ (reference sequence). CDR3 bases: TGTGCCAGCAGCTCCACGAACAGGGGCTCGGATTCACCCCTCCACTTT. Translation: CASSSTNRGSDSPLHF.

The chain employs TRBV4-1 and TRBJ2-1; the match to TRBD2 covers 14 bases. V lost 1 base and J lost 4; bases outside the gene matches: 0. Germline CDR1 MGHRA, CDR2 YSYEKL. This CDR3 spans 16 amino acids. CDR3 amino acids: CASSQGTSGGYNEQFF. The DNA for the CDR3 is TGCGCCAGCAGCCAAGGGACTAGCGGGGGGTACAATGAGCAGTTCTTC.

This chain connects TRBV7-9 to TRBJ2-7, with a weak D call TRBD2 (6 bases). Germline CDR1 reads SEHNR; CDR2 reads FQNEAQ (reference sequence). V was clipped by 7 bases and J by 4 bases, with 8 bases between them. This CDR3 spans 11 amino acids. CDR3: CASNRGYEQYF. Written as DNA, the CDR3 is TGTGCCAGCAACCGGGGGTACGAGCAGTACTTC.

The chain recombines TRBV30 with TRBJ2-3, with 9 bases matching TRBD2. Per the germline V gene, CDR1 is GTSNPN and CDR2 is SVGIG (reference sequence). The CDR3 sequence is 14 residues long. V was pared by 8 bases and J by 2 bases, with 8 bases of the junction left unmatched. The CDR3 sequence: CARGRGGITDTQYF. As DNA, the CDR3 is TGTGCCAGGGGGCGGGGGGGCATCACAGATACGCAGTATTTT.

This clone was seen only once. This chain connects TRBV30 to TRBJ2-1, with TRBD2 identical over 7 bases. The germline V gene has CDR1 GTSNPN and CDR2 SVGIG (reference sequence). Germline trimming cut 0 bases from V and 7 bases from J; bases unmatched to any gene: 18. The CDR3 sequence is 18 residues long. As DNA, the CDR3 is TGTGCCTGGAGTGTACTCGGAGGAGCGGGGCGTGGGGGAAATGAGCAGTTCTTC. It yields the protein CAWSVLGGAGRGGNEQFF.

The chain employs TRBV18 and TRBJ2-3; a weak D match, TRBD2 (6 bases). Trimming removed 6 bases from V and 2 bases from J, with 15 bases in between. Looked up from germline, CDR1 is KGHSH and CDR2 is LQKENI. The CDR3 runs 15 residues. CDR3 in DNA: TGTGCCAGCTCCTACTCCGGCGGGGACACAGATACGCAGTATTTT. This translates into CASSYSGGDTDTQYF.

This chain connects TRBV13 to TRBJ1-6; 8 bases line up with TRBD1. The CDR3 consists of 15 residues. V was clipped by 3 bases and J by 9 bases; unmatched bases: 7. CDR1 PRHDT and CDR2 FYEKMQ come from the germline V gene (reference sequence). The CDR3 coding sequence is TGTGCCAGCAGCTTCGGGACAGGCCAAACTTCACCCCTCCACTTT. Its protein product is CASSFGTGQTSPLHF.

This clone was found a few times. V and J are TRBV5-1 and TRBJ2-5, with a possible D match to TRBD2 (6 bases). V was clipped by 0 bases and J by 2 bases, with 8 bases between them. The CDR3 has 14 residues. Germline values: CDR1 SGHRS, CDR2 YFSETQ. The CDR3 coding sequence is TGCGCCAGCAGCTTGGGGGCGGGGCAAGAGACCCAGTACTTC. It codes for CASSLGAGQETQYF.

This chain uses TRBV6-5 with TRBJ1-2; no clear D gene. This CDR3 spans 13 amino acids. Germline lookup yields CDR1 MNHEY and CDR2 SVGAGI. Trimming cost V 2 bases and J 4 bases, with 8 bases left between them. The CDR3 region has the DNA TGTGCCAGCAGTTACCTTGGACTCTATGGCTACACCTTC. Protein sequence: CASSYLGLYGYTF.

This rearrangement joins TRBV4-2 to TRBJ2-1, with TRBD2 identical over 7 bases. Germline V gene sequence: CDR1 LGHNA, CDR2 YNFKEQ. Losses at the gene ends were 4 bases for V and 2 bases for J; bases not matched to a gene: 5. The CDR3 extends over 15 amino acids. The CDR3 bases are TGTGCCAGCAGCCGCGGGGGTCAGCCCTACAATGAGCAGTTCTTC. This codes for CASSRGGQPYNEQFF.

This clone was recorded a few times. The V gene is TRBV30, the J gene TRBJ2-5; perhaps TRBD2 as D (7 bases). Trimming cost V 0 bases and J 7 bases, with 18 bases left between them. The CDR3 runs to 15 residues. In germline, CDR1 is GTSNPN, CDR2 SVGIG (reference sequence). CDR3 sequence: CAWSVFEGGSGTQYF. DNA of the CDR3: TGTGCCTGGAGTGTTTTCGAGGGGGGGTCGGGGACCCAGTACTTC.

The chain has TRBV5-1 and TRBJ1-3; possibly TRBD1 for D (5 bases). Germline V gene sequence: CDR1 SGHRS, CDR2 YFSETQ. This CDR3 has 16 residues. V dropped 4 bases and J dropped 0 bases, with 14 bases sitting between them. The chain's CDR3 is CASSHGTADSGNTIYF. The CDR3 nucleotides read TGCGCCAGCAGCCACGGGACTGCCGACTCTGGAAACACCATATATTTT.

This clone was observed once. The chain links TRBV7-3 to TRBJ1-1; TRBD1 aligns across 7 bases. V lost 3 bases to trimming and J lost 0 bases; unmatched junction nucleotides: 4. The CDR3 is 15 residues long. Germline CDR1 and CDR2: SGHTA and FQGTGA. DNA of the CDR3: TGTGCCAGCAGCTTTGCCGGGACAGTGAACACTGAAGCTTTCTTT. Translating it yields CASSFAGTVNTEAFF.